In this sample, the clone carrying this T cell receptor (beta chain) turned up a few times. Its antigen is undetermined. This record comes from a study of graft-versus-host responses after intestinal transplantation. Study summary: Those transplanted obtained multivisceral, liver-intestinal, or isolated intestinal grafts. Anti-thymocyte globulin was used for induction in all recipients, who then took tacrolimus and steroids for approximately 3 years.

V dropped 3 bases and J dropped 2 bases, with 7 bases sitting between them. CDR1 and CDR2 from the germline V gene are LNHDA and SQIVND (reference sequence). This CDR3 has 13 amino acids. Overall study findings and caveats: Researchers found GvH clones in recipient marrow, and some showed up first in ileum or blood. Individuals carrying graft-donor T cell macrochimerism showed high graft-versus-host to host-versus-graft clonal ratios in allografts.

Clones were sequenced by immunoSEQ multiplex PCR, and TCRdb holds only the in-frame ones, with some missing. Here the sample spans about 45,000 clones, roughly nine tenths being singletons. The chain joins TRBV19 to TRBJ1-2; unclear D gene. This sequence was found in a human patient who received an intestinal transplant, so some T cells may come from the graft donor. Sequenced here: PBMCs, sampled 524 days after transplant. This chain's CDR3 is CASSMPDNYGYTF. The CDR3, as DNA: TGTGCCAGTAGTATGCCGGACAACTATGGCTACACCTTC.